This TCR beta chain was profiled in a study of blood T cell repertoires in COVID-19. About the study: COVID-19 samples from acute and convalescent phases originated in the United States, Italy and Spain. Sample material is recorded as cDNA or gDNA derived from T cells, B-cell-depleted T cells, or PBMCs.

The method was immunoSEQ multiplex PCR; TCRdb's version includes in-frame clones alone and lacks a portion of them. The table records more than 150,000 clones, about 80% of them present only once. There are 15 residues in the CDR3. V was clipped by 1 base and J by 5 bases; unmatched bases: 7. CDR1 and CDR2 (germline): SGHNT, YYREEE (reference sequence). This chain connects TRBV5-4 to TRBJ2-7, with TRBD2 matching over 9 bases. Specimen: peripheral blood. The sequence derives from a human donor in a cohort sampled during active COVID-19. The CDR3 DNA reads TGTGCCAGCAGCTTGAGCTCGCGGGGGGGAAACGAGCAGTACTTC. It specifies CASSLSSRGGNEQYF. Filled out from reference TRBV5-4 and TRBJ2-7, the complete variable domain reads ETGVTQSPTHLIKTRGQQVTLRCSSQSGHNTVSWYQQALGQGPQFIFQYYREEENGRGNFPPRFSGLQFPNYSSELNVNALELDDSALYLCASSLSSRGGNEQYFGPGTRLTVT.